These 5 T cell receptor beta chains originate from one sample sequenced in a study of cytotoxic CD8 clonotypes in ibrutinib-treated CLL. Measured with immunoSEQ multiplex PCR; TCRdb has only the in-frame clones, and not every one. The sample has some 200,000 clones, roughly three quarters seen once; the top ten hold 5.9%. The sequences come from PBMCs, collected after 12 months of ibrutinib treatment. These receptors were taken from a human donor with chronic lymphocytic leukemia.

The genes are TRBV15 and TRBJ1-2; D might be TRBD1 (6 bases). Germline assignment: CDR1 LNHNV and CDR2 YYDKDF (reference sequence). V dropped 8 bases and J dropped 0 bases, with 16 bases sitting between them. CDR3 length equals 15 residues. The CDR3 sequence: CATARPTGANYGYTF. For the CDR3, the DNA is TGTGCCACCGCGAGACCGACAGGCGCTAACTATGGCTACACCTTC. Drawing the rest from reference TRBV15 and TRBJ1-2, the complete variable domain is DAMVIQNPRYQVTQFGKPVTLSCSQTLNHNVMYWYQQKSSQAPKLLFHYYDKDFNNEADTPDNFQSRRPNTSFCFLDIRSPGLGDTAMYLCATARPTGANYGYTFGSGTRLTVV.

The V and J genes are TRBV27 and TRBJ1-1; tentatively, D is TRBD1 (5 bases). V was pared by 0 bases and J by 5 bases, with 7 bases between. This CDR3 spans 13 amino acids. CDR1 MNHEY and CDR2 SMNVEV come from the germline V gene (reference sequence). The CDR3 spells CASSLSGGTEAFF. CDR3 in DNA: TGTGCCAGCAGTTTATCTGGGGGAACTGAAGCTTTCTTT.

This clone was counted a single time. The chain joins TRBV6-5 to TRBJ1-5, with 7 nucleotides matching TRBD1. Germline trimming cut 4 bases from V and 3 bases from J; bases unmatched to any gene: 9. There are 16 residues in the CDR3. Germline lookup yields CDR1 MNHEY and CDR2 SVGAGI. The CDR3: CASSLTGTTVNQPQHF. CDR3 nucleotides: TGTGCCAGCAGTTTGACAGGGACCACCGTCAATCAGCCCCAGCATTTT.

This chain uses TRBV6-5 with TRBJ2-7; 8 bases fit TRBD1. Germline CDR1 MNHEY, CDR2 SVGAGI. This CDR3 has 15 residues. J was trimmed by 11 bases and V by 5 bases; bases with no gene match: 17. CDR3 coding DNA: TGTGCCAGCAGTCGCCGTGGGGACAGGCTTAGGGAGGAGTACTTC. Its protein product is CASSRRGDRLREEYF.

This clone was picked up a small number of times. This chain links TRBV6-6 with TRBJ2-3, with no clear D. V lost 6 bases, J lost 2 bases, and 15 bases lay in between. The CDR3 is made up of 15 amino acids. The germline V gene encodes CDR1 MNHNY and CDR2 SVGAGI (reference sequence). The CDR3 here is CASSPDGRTTDTQYF. The CDR3 DNA follows: TGTGCCAGCAGCCCCGACGGTCGGACCACAGATACGCAGTATTTT.